This T cell receptor beta chain was sequenced for a study of cytomegalovirus exposure and HLA in healthy donors. As concerns this clone: The antigen is not known.

Study-level results: A missense variant in DCLRE1C was later tied to TCR beta V- and J-gene trimming. Solely CMV serostatus was available to characterize immune exposure.

The study ran its PCR with 60 Vbeta and 13 Jbeta primers. Assay used: immunoSEQ multiplex PCR; TCRdb lists only in-frame clones, some missing. Seen here are about 82,000 clones, 65% to 80% observed once, and the top ten hold under 15%. The donors were healthy bone marrow donors. The germline gives CDR1 SGDLS, CDR2 YYNGEE. The V end lost 0 bases, the J end lost 2 bases, and 10 bases lay between the germline ends. CDR3 length: 15 residues. Sample: PBMCs. The sequence was collected from a human donor in good health. The V and J genes are TRBV9 and TRBJ2-3; TRBD2 might be the D (6 bases). The chain's CDR3 is CASSVGGTLTDTQYF. CDR3 DNA sequence: TGTGCCAGCAGCGTAGGCGGGACCCTCACAGATACGCAGTATTTT.